This passage covers 22 T cell receptor beta chains from one sample sequenced in a study of blood T cell repertoires in COVID-19. Method: immunoSEQ multiplex PCR; TCRdb's copy keeps in-frame clones and lacks some. The table shows around 170,000 clones, with 88% occurring only once. The sample consisted of peripheral blood. The receptors shown here come from a man aged 60-69 years with acute or convalescent COVID-19.

The V and J genes are TRBV6-5 and TRBJ2-2, with 7 bases lining up with TRBD1. The CDR3 length is 14 residues. The trim removed 2 bases at V and 7 bases at J, leaving 4 bases unmatched. Germline V gene sequence: CDR1 MNHEY, CDR2 SVGAGI. CDR3 DNA: TGTGCCAGCAGTTACGCCGGGACAGTCGGGGAGCTGTTTTTT. Its translation is CASSYAGTVGELFF.

A note on this clone: Other DNA variants within this sample encode the same CDR3. The chain joins TRBV5-1 to TRBJ1-6; 7 positions match TRBD1. This CDR3 is 14 amino acids long. Germline values: CDR1 SGHRS, CDR2 YFSETQ. The junction had 4 bases not matched to a gene; V was cut back by 3 bases and J by 7 bases. CDR3 loop: CASSSTGANSPLHF. The CDR3 DNA reads TGCGCCAGCAGCTCCACAGGGGCCAATTCACCCCTCCACTTT.

This clone was seen once. The gene calls are TRBV7-2 and TRBJ2-1, with 9 nucleotides matching TRBD1. The length of the CDR3 is 13 residues. The junction had 11 bases not matched to a gene; V was cut back by 5 bases and J by 15 bases. From germline, CDR1 is SGHTA and CDR2 FQGNSA. The CDR3 spells CASSLGPGQGLFF. CDR3 nucleotide sequence: TGTGCCAGCAGCCTAGGGCCGGGACAGGGACTGTTCTTC.

This clone was picked up a small number of times. The chain has TRBV27 and TRBJ1-1; 7 nucleotides align to TRBD1. The V segment lost 6 bases and the J segment 9 bases; nucleotides outside the gene matches: 10. From germline, CDR1 is MNHEY and CDR2 SMNVEV (reference sequence). The CDR3 covers 13 residues. The CDR3 DNA reads as TGTGCCAGCAGCTACAGGGGAGGCGGCCAAGCTTTCTTT. Translated: CASSYRGGGQAFF.

The chain links TRBV24-1 to TRBJ1-5, with a tentative D call TRBD1 (5 bases). V was pared by 6 bases and J by 7 bases, with 15 bases between. CDR1 KGHDR and CDR2 SFDVKD come from the germline V gene. The CDR3 runs to 14 residues. This CDR3 reads CATSSTVVGQPQHF. The CDR3 nucleotides are TGTGCCACCAGTTCGACAGTTGTCGGGCAGCCCCAGCATTTT.

V and J are TRBV5-3 and TRBJ1-1; tentatively, D is TRBD1 (5 bases). TRBV5-3 is given ORF status, its function remaining uncertain. V shed 3 bases and J shed 1 base, with 13 bases lying between them. This CDR3 comprises 15 residues. CDR3 sequence: CARSSSRRGNTEAFF. CDR3 sequence (DNA): TGTGCCAGAAGCTCATCTAGGAGGGGGAACACTGAAGCTTTCTTT.

V and J are TRBV4-1 and TRBJ2-2, with a tentative D call TRBD2 (6 bases). The CDR3 has 15 amino acids. Trimming removed 3 bases from V and 6 bases from J, with 14 bases in between. The V gene's germline CDR1 is MGHRA and CDR2 YSYEKL. The CDR3 loop reads CASSHGDGGSGELFF. CDR3 coding DNA: TGCGCCAGCAGCCACGGGGACGGAGGGTCCGGGGAGCTGTTTTTT.

As DNA, the CDR3 is TGTGCCAGCAGTCAAGACACCAGGGGCCCGATGAACACTGAAGCTTTCTTT. Its translation: CASSQDTRGPMNTEAFF. The V and J genes are TRBV27 and TRBJ1-1; D is perhaps TRBD1 (6 bases). Between the trimmed V and J ends, which lost 5 bases and 0 bases, there was a span of 19 bases. Per germline, CDR1 MNHEY and CDR2 SMNVEV (reference sequence). This CDR3 has 17 residues.

The rearrangement joins TRBV3-1 (or the pseudogene TRBV3-2) to TRBJ1-5, with D possibly TRBD1 on 6 matching bases. The CDR3 spans 18 residues. V was clipped by 3 bases and J by 0 bases, with 18 bases between them. CDR1 and CDR2 from the germline V gene are LGHDT and YNNKEL (reference sequence). The CDR3 protein is CASSHFGTPIYSNQPQHF. The CDR3 DNA follows: TGTGCCAGCAGCCATTTCGGGACACCAATTTATAGCAATCAGCCCCAGCATTTT.

This chain links TRBV11-2 with TRBJ2-7; no clear D gene. V was clipped by 2 bases and J by 3 bases, with 14 bases between them. This CDR3 is built from 15 residues. CDR1 is SGHAT and CDR2 is FQNNGV in the germline V gene. The CDR3 nucleotides are TGTGCCAGCAGCTTAAGTGTGGCGACTGGCTACGAGCAGTACTTC. Translated, it gives CASSLSVATGYEQYF.

The V call is TRBV6-6, the J call TRBJ2-7, with D perhaps matching TRBD2 (5 bases). The CDR3 runs 13 residues. Germline V gene lookup returns CDR1 MNHNY and CDR2 SVGAGI (reference sequence). V dropped 2 bases and J dropped 6 bases, with 11 bases sitting between them. CDR3 in DNA: TGTGCCAGCAGTTACGATCCGGGAAGCGAGCAGTACTTC. Translation gives CASSYDPGSEQYF.

The chain is built from TRBV12-5 and TRBJ2-7, with TRBD1 as a possible D gene (6 bases). Germline V CDR1 and CDR2: LGHNT, FRNRAP. The CDR3 totals 16 residues. The V end was cut by 0 bases, the J end by 4 bases, with 16 bases between. CDR3 bases: TGTGCTAGTGGTTTGGTTCTCGGGACACTCCTTTACGAGCAGTACTTC. Its translation: CASGLVLGTLLYEQYF.

This clone came up once. The chain uses TRBV28 and TRBJ2-2; 7 bases agree with TRBD2. V lost 2 bases, J lost 6 bases, and 0 bases stayed unmatched. From germline, CDR1 is MDHEN and CDR2 SYDVKM. CDR3 length: 13 residues. CDR3 loop: CASSLAGAGELFF. CDR3 nucleotide sequence: TGTGCCAGCAGTTTAGCGGGGGCCGGGGAGCTGTTTTTT. The full variable domain, rest sourced from reference TRBV28 and TRBJ2-2, is DVKVTQSSRYLVKRTGEKVFLECVQDMDHENMFWYRQDPGLGLRLIYFSYDVKMKEKGDIPEGYSVSREKKERFSLILESASTNQTSMYLCASSLAGAGELFFGEGSRLTVL.

This chain connects TRBV6-2 or TRBV6-3 to TRBJ2-7; maybe TRBD2 (5 bases). Germline CDR1 reads MNHEY; CDR2 reads SVGEGT. The CDR3 contains 16 residues. V was pared by 0 bases and J by 3 bases, with 15 bases between. Here the CDR3 DNA reads TGTGCCAGCAGTTACTCGCCCAGACGAGGGAACTACGAGCAGTACTTC. Translation gives CASSYSPRRGNYEQYF.

This chain joins TRBV7-3 and TRBJ2-3; tentative D call: TRBD2 (5 bases). Germline V lookup: CDR1 SGHTA, CDR2 FQGTGA. CDR3 length: 15 residues. With 2 bases removed from V and 4 bases from J, the gap between germline ends came to 13 bases. DNA of the CDR3: TGTGCCAGCAGCTTATCCCGGGGAGCAGCAGATACGCAGTATTTT. This gives the protein CASSLSRGAADTQYF.

The chain recombines TRBV9 with TRBJ1-2, with D hard to call. Germline CDR1 and CDR2: SGDLS and YYNGEE. Trimming shortened V by 0 bases and J by 4 bases, and 7 bases separated the two germline ends. The CDR3 covers 13 residues. DNA for the CDR3: TGTGCCAGCAGCGTAGAGGGAGGCTATGGCTACACCTTC. This sequence encodes CASSVEGGYGYTF.

This chain uses TRBV10-2 with TRBJ1-1; D unresolved. The germline gives CDR1 WSHSY, CDR2 SAAADI. The CDR3 extends over 11 amino acids. V dropped 4 bases and J dropped 7 bases, with 7 bases sitting between them. The CDR3 sequence is CASSGVDEAFF. Here the CDR3 DNA reads TGCGCCAGCAGTGGAGTAGATGAAGCTTTCTTT.

This chain uses TRBV25-1 with TRBJ2-5; 8 nucleotides align to TRBD1. This CDR3 has 16 amino acids. From germline, CDR1 is MGHDK and CDR2 SYGVNS. Trimming removed 4 bases from V and 1 base from J; junction bases left unmatched: 8. CDR3 in DNA: TGTGCCAGCAGTGGCGAACTAACAGGGGGCCAAGAGACCCAGTACTTC. This encodes CASSGELTGGQETQYF.

This chain connects TRBV9 to TRBJ1-3; D possibly corresponds to TRBD1 (6 bases). V lost 4 bases and J lost 0, with 11 bases in between. From germline, CDR1 is SGDLS and CDR2 YYNGEE. The CDR3 is 15 amino acids. CDR3 in DNA: TGTGCCAGCAGCCCGACAGGTCTCTCTGGAAACACCATATATTTT. Protein product: CASSPTGLSGNTIYF.

The V gene is TRBV9, the J gene TRBJ2-3, with a weak D call TRBD2 (6 bases). V lost 4 bases to trimming and J lost 1 base, with 19 bases between them. CDR1 and CDR2 (germline): SGDLS, YYNGEE. The CDR3 loop spans 17 amino acids. The chain's CDR3 is CASSFRGGAQGTDTQYF. For the CDR3, the DNA is TGTGCCAGCAGCTTCAGAGGAGGGGCTCAAGGCACAGATACGCAGTATTTT.

This chain links TRBV6-5 with TRBJ1-1, with D unresolved. In germline, CDR1 is MNHEY, CDR2 SVGAGI. This CDR3 has 11 amino acids. Trimming cost V 7 bases and J 3 bases, with 6 bases left between them. The CDR3, as DNA: TGTGCCAGCAACCGGGACACTGAAGCTTTCTTT. Residues: CASNRDTEAFF.

This clone was picked up one time. The rearrangement uses TRBV2 and TRBJ1-5; TRBD1 matches 7 bases. This CDR3 is 13 amino acids long. The V gene end was trimmed by 8 bases and the J gene end by 4 bases; junction bases not matched to a gene: 5. CDR1 and CDR2 (germline): SNHLY, FYNNEI. CDR3 in amino acids: CASRDSFNQPQHF. CDR3 in DNA: TGTGCCAGCCGGGACAGTTTTAATCAGCCCCAGCATTTT.